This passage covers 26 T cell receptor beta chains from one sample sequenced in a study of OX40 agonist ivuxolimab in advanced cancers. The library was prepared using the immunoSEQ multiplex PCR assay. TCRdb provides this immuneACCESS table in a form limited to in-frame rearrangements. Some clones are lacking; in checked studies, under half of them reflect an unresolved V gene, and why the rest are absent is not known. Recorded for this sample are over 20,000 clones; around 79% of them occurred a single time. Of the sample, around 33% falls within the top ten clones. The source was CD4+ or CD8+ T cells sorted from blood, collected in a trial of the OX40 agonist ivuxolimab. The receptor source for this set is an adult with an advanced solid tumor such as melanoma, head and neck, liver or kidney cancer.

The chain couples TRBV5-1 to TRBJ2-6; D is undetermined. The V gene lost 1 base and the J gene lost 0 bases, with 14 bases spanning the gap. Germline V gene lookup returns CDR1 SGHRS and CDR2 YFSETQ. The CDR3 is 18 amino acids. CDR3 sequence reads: CASSLTSFYYSGANVLTF. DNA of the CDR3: TGCGCCAGCAGCTTGACGAGCTTTTACTACTCTGGGGCCAACGTCCTGACTTTC.

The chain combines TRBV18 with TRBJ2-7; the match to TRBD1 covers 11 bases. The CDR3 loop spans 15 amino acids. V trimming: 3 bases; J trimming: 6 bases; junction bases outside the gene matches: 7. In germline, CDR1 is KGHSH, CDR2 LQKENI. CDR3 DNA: TGTGCCAGCTCACCTGGGACAGGGGGAAAGGTCGAGCAGTACTTC. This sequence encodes CASSPGTGGKVEQYF.

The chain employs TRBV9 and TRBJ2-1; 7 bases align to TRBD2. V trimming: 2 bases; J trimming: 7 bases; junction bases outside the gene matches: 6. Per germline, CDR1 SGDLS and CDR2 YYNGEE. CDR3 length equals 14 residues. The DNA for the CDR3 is TGTGCCAGCAGCGTGCCGGGAGGCGCGAATGAGCAGTTCTTC. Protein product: CASSVPGGANEQFF.

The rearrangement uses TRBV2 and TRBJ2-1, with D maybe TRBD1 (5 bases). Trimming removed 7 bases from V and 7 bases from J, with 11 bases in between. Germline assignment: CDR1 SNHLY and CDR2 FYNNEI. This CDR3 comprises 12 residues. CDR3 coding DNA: TGTGCCAGCACGGCAGGGATGAATGAGCAGTTCTTC. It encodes CASTAGMNEQFF. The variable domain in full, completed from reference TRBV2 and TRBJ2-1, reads EPEVTQTPSHQVTQMGQEVILRCVPISNHLYFYWYRQILGQKVEFLVSFYNNEISEKSEIFDDQFSVERPDGSNFTLKIRSTKLEDSAMYFCASTAGMNEQFFGPGTRLTVL.

CDR3 DNA sequence: TGTGCCAGCGAAGAGCTAGCGGGAGGCCCCTACGAGCAGTACTTC. Its translation: CASEELAGGPYEQYF. The rearrangement joins TRBV2 to TRBJ2-7; 11 bases are a match to TRBD2. This CDR3 is 15 amino acids long. The germline V gene has CDR1 SNHLY and CDR2 FYNNEI. V was clipped by 8 bases and J by 2 bases; unmatched bases: 8.

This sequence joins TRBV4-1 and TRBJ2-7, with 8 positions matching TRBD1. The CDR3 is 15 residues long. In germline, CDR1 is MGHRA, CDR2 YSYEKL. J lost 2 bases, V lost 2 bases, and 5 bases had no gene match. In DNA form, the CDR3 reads TGCGCCAGCAGCCAACGTGACAGGGGAGCCTACGAGCAGTACTTC. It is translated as CASSQRDRGAYEQYF.

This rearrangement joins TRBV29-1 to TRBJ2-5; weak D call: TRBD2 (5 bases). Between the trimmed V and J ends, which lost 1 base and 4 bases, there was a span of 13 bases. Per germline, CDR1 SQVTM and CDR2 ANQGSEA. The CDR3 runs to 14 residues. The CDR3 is CSVEVGEIGETQYF. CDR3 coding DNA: TGCAGCGTTGAAGTTGGGGAGATTGGAGAGACCCAGTACTTC.

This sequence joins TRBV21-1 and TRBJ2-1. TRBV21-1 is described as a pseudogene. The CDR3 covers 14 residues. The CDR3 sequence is CASSKGLANNEQFF. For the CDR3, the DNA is TGTGCCAGCAGCAAAGGTCTGGCGAACAATGAGCAGTTCTTC.

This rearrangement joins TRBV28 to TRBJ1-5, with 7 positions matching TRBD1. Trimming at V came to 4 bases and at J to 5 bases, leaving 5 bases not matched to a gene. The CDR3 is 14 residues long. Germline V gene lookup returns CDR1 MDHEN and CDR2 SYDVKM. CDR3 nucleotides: TGTGCCAGCAGTTCCCTGACAGGGTATCAGCCCCAGCATTTT. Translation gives CASSSLTGYQPQHF.

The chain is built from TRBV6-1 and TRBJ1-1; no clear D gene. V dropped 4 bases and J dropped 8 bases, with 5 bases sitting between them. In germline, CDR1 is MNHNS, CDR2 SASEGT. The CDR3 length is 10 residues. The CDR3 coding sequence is TGTGCCAGCAGTGCGGCGGAAGCTTTCTTT. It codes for CASSAAEAFF.

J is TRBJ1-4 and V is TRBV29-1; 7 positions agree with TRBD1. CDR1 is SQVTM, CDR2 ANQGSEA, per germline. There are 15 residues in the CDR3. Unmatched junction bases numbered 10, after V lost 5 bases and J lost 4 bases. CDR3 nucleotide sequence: TGCAGCGTTTTAAGCCGCGGGACAGTTAATGAAAAACTGTTTTTT. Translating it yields CSVLSRGTVNEKLFF.

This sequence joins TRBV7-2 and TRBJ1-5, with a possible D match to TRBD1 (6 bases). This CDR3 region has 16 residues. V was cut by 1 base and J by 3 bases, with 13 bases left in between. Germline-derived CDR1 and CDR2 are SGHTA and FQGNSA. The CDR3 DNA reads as TGTGCCAGCAGCTTAGTGGGGGCAGGGGACAATCAGCCCCAGCATTTT. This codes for CASSLVGAGDNQPQHF. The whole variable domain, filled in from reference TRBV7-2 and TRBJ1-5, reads GAGVSQSPSNKVTEKGKDVELRCDPISGHTALYWYRQSLGQGLEFLIYFQGNSAPDKSGLPSDRFSAERTGGSVSTLTIQRTQQEDSAVYLCASSLVGAGDNQPQHFGDGTRLSIL.

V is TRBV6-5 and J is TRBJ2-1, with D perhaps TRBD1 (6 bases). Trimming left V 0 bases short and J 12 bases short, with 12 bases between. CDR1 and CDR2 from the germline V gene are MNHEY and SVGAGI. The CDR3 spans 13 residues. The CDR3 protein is CASSYSDRQGQFF. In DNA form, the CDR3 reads TGTGCCAGCAGTTACTCTGACAGGCAGGGGCAGTTCTTC.

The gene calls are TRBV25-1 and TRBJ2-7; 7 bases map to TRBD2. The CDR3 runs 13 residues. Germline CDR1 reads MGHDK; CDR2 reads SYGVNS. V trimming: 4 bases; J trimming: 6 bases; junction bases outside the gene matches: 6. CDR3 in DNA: TGTGCCAGCAGTGTGGGAGGGCGACGCGAGCAGTACTTC. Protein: CASSVGGRREQYF.

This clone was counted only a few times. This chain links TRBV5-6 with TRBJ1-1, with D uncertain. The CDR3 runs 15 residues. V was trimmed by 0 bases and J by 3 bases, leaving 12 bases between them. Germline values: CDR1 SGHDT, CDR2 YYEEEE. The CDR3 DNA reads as TGTGCCAGCAGCTTGGAGGGCAGGAAGGACACTGAAGCTTTCTTT. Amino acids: CASSLEGRKDTEAFF.

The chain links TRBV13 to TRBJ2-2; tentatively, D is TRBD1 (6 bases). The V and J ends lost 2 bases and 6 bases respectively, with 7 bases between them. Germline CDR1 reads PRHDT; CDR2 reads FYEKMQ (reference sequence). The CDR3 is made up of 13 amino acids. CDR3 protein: CASSLWGPGELFF. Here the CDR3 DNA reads TGTGCCAGCAGCTTATGGGGGCCCGGGGAGCTGTTTTTT.

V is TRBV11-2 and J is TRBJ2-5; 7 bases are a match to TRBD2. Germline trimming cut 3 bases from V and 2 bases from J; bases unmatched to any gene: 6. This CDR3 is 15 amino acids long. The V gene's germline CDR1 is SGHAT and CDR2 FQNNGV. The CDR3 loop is CASSFFAGAQETQYF. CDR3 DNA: TGTGCCAGCAGCTTTTTTGCGGGAGCACAAGAGACCCAGTACTTC.

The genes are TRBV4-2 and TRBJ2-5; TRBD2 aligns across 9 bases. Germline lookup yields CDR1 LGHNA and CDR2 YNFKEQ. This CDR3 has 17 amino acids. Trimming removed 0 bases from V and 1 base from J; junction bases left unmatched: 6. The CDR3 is CASSQDGSSGIQETQYF. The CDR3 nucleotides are TGTGCCAGCAGCCAAGATGGGTCTAGCGGGATCCAAGAGACCCAGTACTTC.

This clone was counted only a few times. The CDR3 DNA reads TGTGCCAGCCAGGGGTGGGGAACTGAAGCTTTCTTT. Its translation is CASQGWGTEAFF. J is TRBJ1-1 and V is TRBV6-5, with D tentatively TRBD1 (6 bases). Trimming left V 8 bases short and J 5 bases short, with 12 bases between. This CDR3 spans 12 amino acids. Germline V lookup: CDR1 MNHEY, CDR2 SVGAGI.

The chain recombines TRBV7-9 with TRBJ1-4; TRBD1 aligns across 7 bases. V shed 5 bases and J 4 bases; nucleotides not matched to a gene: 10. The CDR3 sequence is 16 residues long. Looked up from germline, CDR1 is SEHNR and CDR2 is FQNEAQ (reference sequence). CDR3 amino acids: CASSPPVGTVNEKLFF. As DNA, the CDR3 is TGTGCCAGCAGCCCACCTGTAGGGACAGTTAATGAAAAACTGTTTTTT.

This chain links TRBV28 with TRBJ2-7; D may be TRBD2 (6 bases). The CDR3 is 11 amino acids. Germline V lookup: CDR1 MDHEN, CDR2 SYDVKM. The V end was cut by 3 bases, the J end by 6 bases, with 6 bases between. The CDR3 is CASSFGSEQYF. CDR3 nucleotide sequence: TGTGCCAGCAGTTTCGGGAGCGAGCAGTACTTC.

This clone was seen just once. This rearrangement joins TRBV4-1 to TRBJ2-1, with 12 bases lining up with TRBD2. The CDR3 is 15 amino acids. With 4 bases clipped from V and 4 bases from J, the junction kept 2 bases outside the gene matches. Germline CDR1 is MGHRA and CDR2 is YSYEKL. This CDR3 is CASSLTSGGYNEQFF. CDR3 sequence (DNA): TGCGCCAGCAGCCTTACTAGCGGGGGGTACAATGAGCAGTTCTTC.

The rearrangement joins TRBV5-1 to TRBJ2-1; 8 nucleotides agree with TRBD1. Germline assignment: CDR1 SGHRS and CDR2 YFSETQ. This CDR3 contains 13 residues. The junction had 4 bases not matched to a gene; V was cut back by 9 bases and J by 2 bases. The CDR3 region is CATGQGPYNEQFF. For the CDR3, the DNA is TGCGCCACCGGACAGGGCCCCTACAATGAGCAGTTCTTC.

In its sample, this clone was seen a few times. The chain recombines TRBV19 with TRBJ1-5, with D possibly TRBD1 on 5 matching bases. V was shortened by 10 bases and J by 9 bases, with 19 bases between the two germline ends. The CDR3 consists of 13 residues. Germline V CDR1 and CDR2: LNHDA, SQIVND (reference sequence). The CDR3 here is CATSGTDSGPQHF. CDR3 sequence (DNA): TGTGCCACCTCCGGGACGGACTCAGGGCCCCAGCATTTT.

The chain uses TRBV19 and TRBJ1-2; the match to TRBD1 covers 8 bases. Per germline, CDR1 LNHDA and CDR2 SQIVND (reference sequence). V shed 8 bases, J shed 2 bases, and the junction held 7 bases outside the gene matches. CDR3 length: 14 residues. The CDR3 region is CASGQGLENYGYTF. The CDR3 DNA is TGTGCCAGTGGACAGGGATTGGAGAACTATGGCTACACCTTC.

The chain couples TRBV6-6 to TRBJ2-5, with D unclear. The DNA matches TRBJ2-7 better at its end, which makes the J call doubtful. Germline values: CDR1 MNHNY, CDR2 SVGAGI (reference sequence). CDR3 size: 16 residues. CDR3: CASSSPAATIFLEQYF. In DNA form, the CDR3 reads TGTGCCAGCAGTAGCCCCGCAGCGACCATTTTTCTCGAGCAGTACTTC.